This entry is about one TCR beta chain. TCRdb's copy holds only in-frame clones and misses some; the assay was immunoSEQ multiplex PCR. The repertoire includes 90,000 to 140,000 clones, around 90% of them detected once, and 2.5% to 3.5% sits in the top ten. Regarding time point: after dendritic cell vaccination, including at tumor progression/relapse. This specimen comes from a study of glioma-infiltrating T cells after dendritic cell vaccination. The CDR3 sequence is 14 residues long. Looked up from germline, CDR1 is SGHRS and CDR2 is YFSETQ. J was trimmed by 0 bases and V by 4 bases; bases with no gene match: 3.

Sequencing used blood, obtained after dendritic cell vaccination. The TCR originated in a human donor with glioblastoma. V usage is TRBV5-1 and J usage is TRBJ2-5; 7 nucleotides align to TRBD1. DNA of the CDR3: TGCGCCAGCAGCCAAGGACAGGACCAAGAGACCCAGTACTTC. Translated, it gives CASSQGQDQETQYF.